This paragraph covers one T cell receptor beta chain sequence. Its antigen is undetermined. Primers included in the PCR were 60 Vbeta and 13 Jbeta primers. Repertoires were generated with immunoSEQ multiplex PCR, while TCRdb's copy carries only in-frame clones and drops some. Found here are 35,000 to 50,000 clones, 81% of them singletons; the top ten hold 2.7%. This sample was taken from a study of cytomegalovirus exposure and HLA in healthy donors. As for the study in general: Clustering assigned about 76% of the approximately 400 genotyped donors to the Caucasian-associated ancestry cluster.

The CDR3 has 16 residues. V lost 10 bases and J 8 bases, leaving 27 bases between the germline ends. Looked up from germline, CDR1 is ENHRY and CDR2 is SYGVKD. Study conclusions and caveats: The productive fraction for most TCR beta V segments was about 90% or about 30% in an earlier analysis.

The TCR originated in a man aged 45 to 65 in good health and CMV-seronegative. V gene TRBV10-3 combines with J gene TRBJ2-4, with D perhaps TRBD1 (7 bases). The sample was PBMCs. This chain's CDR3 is CATAGGEGGLSDIQYF. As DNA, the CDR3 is TGTGCCACCGCAGGGGGAGAAGGTGGACTATCAGACATTCAGTACTTC.